A single sample is the source of the 31 T cell receptor beta chains below, sequenced in a study of shared T cell receptors in the human thymus (dated by TCRdb to 2020 to 2023). Library construction relied on the immunoSEQ multiplex PCR assay. TCRdb holds this immuneACCESS table with in-frame rearrangements only. Some clones are missing; in checked studies, unresolved V genes explain under half, and the rest has no known cause. Across this sample there are about 380,000 clones, with roughly 94% seen only once. The top ten hold 0.015% to 0.025% of the sample. Sequenced: thymocytes. These receptors were taken from a human donor.

The rearrangement joins TRBV6-6 to TRBJ1-5, with D hard to call. Trimming shortened V by 1 base and J by 7 bases, and 8 bases separated the two germline ends. The CDR3 sequence is 13 residues long. Germline V gives CDR1 MNHNY, CDR2 SVGAGI (reference sequence). This CDR3 is CASSYLGRQPQHF. The DNA for the CDR3 is TGTGCCAGCAGTTACTTGGGTCGGCAGCCCCAGCATTTT.

The gene calls are TRBV7-2 and TRBJ2-3; 8 bases are shared with TRBD1. The V and J ends lost 6 bases and 6 bases, in that order; junction bases with no gene match: 11. The germline V gene has CDR1 SGHTA and CDR2 FQGNSA. CDR3 length: 15 residues. CDR3 nucleotide sequence: TGTGCCAGCAGGTCTGACAGGGGTCCTCCCGATACGCAGTATTTT. It yields the protein CASRSDRGPPDTQYF. Full variable domain (rest looked up from reference TRBV7-2 and TRBJ2-3): GAGVSQSPSNKVTEKGKDVELRCDPISGHTALYWYRQSLGQGLEFLIYFQGNSAPDKSGLPSDRFSAERTGGSVSTLTIQRTQQEDSAVYLCASRSDRGPPDTQYFGPGTRLTVL.

The chain links TRBV30 to TRBJ1-2; D not resolved. The V end lost 4 bases, the J end lost 6 bases, and 6 bases lay between the germline ends. Germline V gene lookup returns CDR1 GTSNPN and CDR2 SVGIG (reference sequence). The CDR3 runs 10 residues. CDR3: CAWIADGYTF. CDR3 coding DNA: TGTGCCTGGATAGCGGATGGCTACACCTTC. Together with reference TRBV30 and TRBJ1-2, the CDR3 gives the full variable domain: SQTIHQWPATLVQPVGSPLSLECTVEGTSNPNLYWYRQAAGRGLQLLFYSVGIGQISSEVPQNLSASRPQDRQFILSSKKLLLSDSGFYLCAWIADGYTFGSGTRLTVV.

The chain uses TRBV7-9 and TRBJ2-7; TRBD1 matches at 9 bases. Germline V gene lookup returns CDR1 SEHNR and CDR2 FQNEAQ (reference sequence). This CDR3 comprises 13 residues. J lost 12 bases, V lost 1 base, and 7 bases had no gene match. CDR3 sequence: CASSLEEAGQGYF. CDR3 sequence (DNA): TGTGCCAGCAGCTTAGAAGAGGCGGGACAGGGGTACTTC. The variable domain in full, with the rest retrieved from reference TRBV7-9 and TRBJ2-7, is DTGVSQNPRHKITKRGQNVTFRCDPISEHNRLYWYRQTLGQGPEFLTYFQNEAQLEKSRLLSDRFSAERPKGSFSTLEIQRTEQGDSAMYLCASSLEEAGQGYFGPGTRLTVT.

V usage is TRBV5-4 and J usage is TRBJ1-2, with 9 nucleotides matching TRBD1. Germline values: CDR1 SGHNT, CDR2 YYREEE (reference sequence). The ends lost 2 bases at V and 5 bases at J; junction bases unmatched: 16. The CDR3 is 18 residues long. CDR3 sequence (DNA): TGTGCCAGCAGCTTATTGTGGGGGAACAGGGGGCGGATGTATGGCTACACCTTC. This codes for CASSLLWGNRGRMYGYTF.

This clone was seen just once. The chain carries TRBV19 and TRBJ2-2, with 8 bases lining up with TRBD1. In germline, CDR1 is LNHDA, CDR2 SQIVND (reference sequence). V dropped 6 bases and J dropped 7; count of bases not matched to a gene: 4. This CDR3 is 13 amino acids long. The CDR3 DNA is TGTGCCAGTAGCGGACAGGGAAACGGGGAGCTGTTTTTT. This translates into CASSGQGNGELFF. Combining the CDR3 with reference TRBV19 and TRBJ2-2 gives the whole variable domain DGGITQSPKYLFRKEGQNVTLSCEQNLNHDAMYWYRQDPGQGLRLIYYSQIVNDFQKGDIAEGYSVSREKKESFPLTVTSAQKNPTAFYLCASSGQGNGELFFGEGSRLTVL.

This chain joins TRBV19 and TRBJ2-5, with D possibly being TRBD1 (6 bases). Trimming removed 3 bases at V and 6 bases at J, with 14 bases between. The CDR3 has 14 residues. CDR1 and CDR2 from the germline V gene are LNHDA and SQIVND (reference sequence). CDR3 residues: CASSMLRGNQTQYF. CDR3 sequence (DNA): TGTGCCAGTAGTATGTTAAGGGGGAATCAGACCCAGTACTTC.

The CDR3 loop reads CASSPGGATGTEAFF. As DNA, the CDR3 is TGTGCCAGCAGTCCTGGCGGGGCGACAGGCACTGAAGCTTTCTTT. The V gene is TRBV5-6, the J gene TRBJ1-1, with D tentatively TRBD1 (6 bases). The CDR3 loop spans 15 amino acids. The germline gives CDR1 SGHDT, CDR2 YYEEEE. The germline V and J ends were trimmed by 5 bases and 4 bases, with 18 bases remaining between them.

This chain links TRBV28 with TRBJ2-6; D might be TRBD1 or TRBD2, each matching 5 bases. There are 16 residues in the CDR3. The germline V and J ends were trimmed by 3 bases and 1 base, with 10 bases remaining between them. Germline CDR1 and CDR2: MDHEN and SYDVKM. CDR3 bases: TGTGCCAGCAGTTTTATAGAGGGGTCTGGGGCCAACGTCCTGACTTTC. Its protein product is CASSFIEGSGANVLTF.

This clone has only one observation. The chain links TRBV9 to TRBJ1-2, with D maybe TRBD1 (5 bases). This CDR3 has 16 residues. Trimming stripped 0 bases from V and 6 bases from J, with 18 bases between. The germline gives CDR1 SGDLS, CDR2 YYNGEE. CDR3 region: CASSVEVGTLGDGYTF. As DNA, the CDR3 is TGTGCCAGCAGCGTAGAAGTAGGGACTCTGGGTGATGGCTACACCTTC.

The J gene is TRBJ2-2, the V gene TRBV15; perhaps TRBD1 as D (5 bases). V lost 1 base, J lost 1 base, and 7 bases lay in between. The CDR3 has 15 residues. Germline CDR1 is LNHNV and CDR2 is YYDKDF (reference sequence). The CDR3 nucleotides are TGTGCCACCAGCAGAGTCAGGGTGAACACCGGGGAGCTGTTTTTT. Protein: CATSRVRVNTGELFF. The full variable domain, rest sourced from reference TRBV15 and TRBJ2-2, is DAMVIQNPRYQVTQFGKPVTLSCSQTLNHNVMYWYQQKSSQAPKLLFHYYDKDFNNEADTPDNFQSRRPNTSFCFLDIRSPGLGDTAMYLCATSRVRVNTGELFFGEGSRLTVL.

The CDR3 bases are TGTGCCAGCAGCTTCCGAGGGGCCCCCTACGAGCAGTACTTC. Translated: CASSFRGAPYEQYF. The J gene is TRBJ2-7, the V gene TRBV5-4; D is tentatively TRBD1 or TRBD2 (5 bases each). With 2 bases removed from V and 2 bases from J, the gap between germline ends came to 11 bases. CDR1 SGHNT and CDR2 YYREEE come from the germline V gene (reference sequence). This CDR3 is 14 amino acids long.

This chain links TRBV7-6 with TRBJ2-5, with TRBD1 matching over 7 bases. Per the germline V gene, CDR1 is SGHVS and CDR2 is FNYEAQ. The CDR3 covers 11 residues. Unmatched junction bases numbered 8, after V lost 8 bases and J lost 11 bases. The CDR3 DNA follows: TGTGCCAGCGCTGGCCGGGACAGTCAGTACTTC. It codes for CASAGRDSQYF.

The V gene is TRBV28, the J gene TRBJ2-5; weak D call: TRBD2 (6 bases). Germline CDR1 MDHEN, CDR2 SYDVKM. This CDR3 has 13 amino acids. Trimming took off 4 bases at V and 5 bases at J, with 11 bases between the two ends. CDR3 sequence: CASSSSAGETQYF. CDR3 nucleotides: TGTGCCAGCAGTTCTAGCGCGGGGGAGACCCAGTACTTC.

The rearrangement uses TRBV18 and TRBJ2-7; unclear D gene. Per the germline V gene, CDR1 is KGHSH and CDR2 is LQKENI. Trimming cost V 4 bases and J 4 bases, with 11 bases left between them. The CDR3 contains 13 residues. The CDR3 nucleotides are TGTGCCAGCTCACGACAATCGAGATACGAGCAGTACTTC. The encoded protein is CASSRQSRYEQYF.

This chain's CDR3 is CASSESHYQVWGERGNEQFF. As DNA, the CDR3 is TGTGCCAGCAGTGAATCCCACTATCAAGTCTGGGGGGAAAGGGGGAATGAGCAGTTCTTC. This chain joins TRBV2 and TRBJ2-1, with D tentatively TRBD1 or TRBD2 (6 bases each). Germline assignment: CDR1 SNHLY and CDR2 FYNNEI. The CDR3 has 20 amino acids. Trimming left V 2 bases short and J 7 bases short, with 30 bases between. Full variable domain (remainder filled in from reference TRBV2 and TRBJ2-1): EPEVTQTPSHQVTQMGQEVILRCVPISNHLYFYWYRQILGQKVEFLVSFYNNEISEKSEIFDDQFSVERPDGSNFTLKIRSTKLEDSAMYFCASSESHYQVWGERGNEQFFGPGTRLTVL.

The chain links TRBV18 to TRBJ2-7, with D possibly being TRBD1 (6 bases). Germline V gene data show CDR1 as KGHSH and CDR2 as LQKENI. The CDR3 length is 16 residues. V was shortened by 3 bases and J by 5 bases, with 20 bases between the two germline ends. The CDR3 is CASSPGVPGTLHEQYF. CDR3 coding DNA: TGTGCCAGCTCACCGGGAGTTCCGGGGACATTACACGAGCAGTACTTC. The entire variable domain, with the rest obtained from reference TRBV18 and TRBJ2-7, is as follows: NAGVMQNPRHLVRRRGQEARLRCSPMKGHSHVYWYRQLPEEGLKFMVYLQKENIIDESGMPKERFSAEFPKEGPSILRIQQVVRGDSAAYFCASSPGVPGTLHEQYFGPGTRLTVT.

The chain joins TRBV5-1 to TRBJ2-7, with a weak D call TRBD2 (5 bases). CDR3 length equals 14 residues. CDR1 is SGHRS, CDR2 YFSETQ, per germline. Trimming removed 7 bases at V and 0 bases at J, with 14 bases between. CDR3 in DNA: TGCGCCAGCCGGGATAGATCGAGCTCCTACGAGCAGTACTTC. Protein: CASRDRSSSYEQYF.

This clone showed up just once. This rearrangement joins TRBV7-9 to TRBJ2-1; 9 positions match TRBD1. Looked up from germline, CDR1 is SEHNR and CDR2 is FQNEAQ (reference sequence). CDR3 size: 15 residues. Trimming took 5 bases from V and 4 from J; bases not matched to a gene: 6. CDR3 residues: CASSEGQGPYNEQFF. The DNA for the CDR3 is TGTGCCAGCAGCGAGGGACAGGGTCCGTACAATGAGCAGTTCTTC. Filled out from reference TRBV7-9 and TRBJ2-1, the complete variable domain reads DTGVSQNPRHKITKRGQNVTFRCDPISEHNRLYWYRQTLGQGPEFLTYFQNEAQLEKSRLLSDRFSAERPKGSFSTLEIQRTEQGDSAMYLCASSEGQGPYNEQFFGPGTRLTVL.

The chain has TRBV19 and TRBJ1-5; D perhaps matches TRBD1 (5 bases). The CDR3 has 17 residues. V dropped 4 bases and J dropped 3 bases, with 19 bases sitting between them. Looked up from germline, CDR1 is LNHDA and CDR2 is SQIVND (reference sequence). The CDR3 sequence: CASSSGGAGGINQPQHF. The DNA of the CDR3 is TGTGCCAGTAGTAGTGGTGGAGCGGGGGGGATCAATCAGCCCCAGCATTTT.

CDR3 DNA: TGTGCCAGCAGTTTATGCAAGGGGGGCGCTCGGGAGGACACTGAAGCTTTCTTT. Translation: CASSLCKGGAREDTEAFF. The rearrangement joins TRBV28 to TRBJ1-1; the D gene is possibly TRBD1 (6 bases). The CDR3 contains 18 residues. Per germline, CDR1 MDHEN and CDR2 SYDVKM. Trimming cost V 0 bases and J 3 bases, with 20 bases left between them.

The rearrangement links TRBV19 to TRBJ1-1, with D possibly matching TRBD1 (5 bases). Trimming took 2 bases from V and 4 from J, leaving 23 bases between them. CDR1 is LNHDA and CDR2 is SQIVND in the germline V gene (reference sequence). The CDR3 extends over 18 amino acids. CDR3 sequence reads: CASSIPGPRSGPATEAFF. The CDR3 bases are TGTGCCAGTAGTATACCGGGGCCCCGCTCGGGGCCGGCCACTGAAGCTTTCTTT.

This chain joins TRBV5-5 and TRBJ2-2, with TRBD2 matching 7 bases. The CDR3 extends over 15 amino acids. Losses at the gene ends were 4 bases for V and 5 bases for J; bases not matched to a gene: 8. Germline V gene sequence: CDR1 SGHKS, CDR2 YYEKEE (reference sequence). The CDR3, as DNA: TGTGCCAGCAGCCGAGGACTAGACGAGACCGGGGAGCTGTTTTTT. Translation gives CASSRGLDETGELFF.

The chain is built from TRBV5-6 and TRBJ1-4; weak D call: TRBD1 (5 bases). V was clipped by 4 bases and J by 6 bases, with 13 bases between them. This CDR3 contains 14 residues. CDR1 SGHDT and CDR2 YYEEEE come from the germline V gene. The CDR3 nucleotides are TGTGCCAGCAGCCGACAGAGACGATATGAAAAACTGTTTTTT. Residues: CASSRQRRYEKLFF. The whole variable domain, remainder taken from reference TRBV5-6 and TRBJ1-4, is DAGVTQSPTHLIKTRGQQVTLRCSPKSGHDTVSWYQQALGQGPQFIFQYYEEEERQRGNFPDRFSGHQFPNYSSELNVNALLLGDSALYLCASSRQRRYEKLFFGSGTQLSVL.

J is TRBJ2-7 and V is TRBV28; 7 nucleotides match TRBD1. The CDR3 runs 18 residues. Germline trimming cut 4 bases from V and 3 bases from J; bases unmatched to any gene: 18. The V gene's germline CDR1 is MDHEN and CDR2 SYDVKM. CDR3 protein: CASSSTTLTGTDDYEQYF. The CDR3 DNA sequence: TGTGCCAGCAGTTCCACGACATTGACCGGGACAGACGACTACGAGCAGTACTTC.

The chain links TRBV7-2 to TRBJ2-7, with 8 nucleotides matching TRBD2. The CDR3 covers 16 residues. Germline V gene sequence: CDR1 SGHTA, CDR2 FQGNSA. V trimming: 4 bases; J trimming: 5 bases; junction bases outside the gene matches: 13. The CDR3 sequence: CASSSCSQRESDEQYF. The DNA of the CDR3 is TGTGCCAGCAGCTCCTGTTCCCAGCGGGAGTCGGACGAGCAGTACTTC.

The chain links TRBV4-3 to TRBJ2-7; no firm D call. The CDR3 sequence is 15 residues long. Trimming pared 0 bases from V and 2 bases from J, leaving 11 bases between. Per the germline V gene, CDR1 is LGHNA and CDR2 is YSLEER. CDR3 protein: CASSQDSWQTYEQYF. The DNA of the CDR3 is TGCGCCAGCAGCCAAGATAGCTGGCAGACCTACGAGCAGTACTTC.

This sequence joins TRBV9 and TRBJ2-3; D gene ambiguous. Germline V CDR1 and CDR2: SGDLS, YYNGEE. Trimming stripped 3 bases from V and 0 bases from J, with 8 bases between. The CDR3 covers 14 residues. The CDR3 region has the DNA TGTGCCAGCAGCGGACTGGACAGCACAGATACGCAGTATTTT. It codes for CASSGLDSTDTQYF.

CDR3 amino acids: CASSEVSTDNEQFF. The CDR3 bases are TGTGCCAGTAGTGAGGTTTCGACAGACAATGAGCAGTTCTTC. The chain couples TRBV19 to TRBJ2-1, with D possibly TRBD1 on 5 matching bases. Germline V gene data show CDR1 as LNHDA and CDR2 as SQIVND (reference sequence). The CDR3 has 14 residues. The V end was cut by 5 bases, the J end by 5 bases, with 13 bases between.

V is TRBV9 and J is TRBJ1-4; D remains ambiguous. The germline CDR1 and CDR2 sequences are SGDLS and YYNGEE. The length of the CDR3 is 12 residues. Trimming left V 7 bases short and J 6 bases short, with 10 bases between. This chain's CDR3 is CASGSGDEKLFF. For the CDR3, the DNA is TGTGCCAGCGGGAGCGGGGATGAAAAACTGTTTTTT. Filled out from reference TRBV9 and TRBJ1-4, the complete variable domain reads DSGVTQTPKHLITATGQRVTLRCSPRSGDLSVYWYQQSLDQGLQFLIQYYNGEERAKGNILERFSAQQFPDLHSELNLSSLELGDSALYFCASGSGDEKLFFGSGTQLSVL.

The rearrangement uses TRBV11-2 and TRBJ2-3, with 12 bases aligning to TRBD2. Germline-derived CDR1 and CDR2 are SGHAT and FQNNGV. This CDR3 is built from 17 residues. V gave up 3 bases and J gave up 6 bases; unmatched junction bases: 10. CDR3 sequence (DNA): TGTGCCAGCAGCTTCCGACTAGCGGGAGTGCAGGCGGATACGCAGTATTTT. Its translation is CASSFRLAGVQADTQYF.